The 18 T cell receptor beta chains presented below share a single source sample, sequenced in a study of T cell responses to AZD1222 COVID-19 vaccine (dated by TCRdb to the early 2020s). The time point label here, explained by the study, means: baseline before first vaccination. The library was produced with the immunoSEQ multiplex PCR assay. TCRdb obtained this table from immuneACCESS and retained in-frame rearrangements with V and J assigned. These tables miss some clones; where compared with another copy, unresolved V genes account for less than half of the shortfall, and the remainder is unexplained. The sample records 200,000 or so clones, around 90% of which are singletons. In total, the top ten clones hold 7.7% of the sample. Sequencing used peripheral blood, obtained on day 0 of AZD1222 vaccination. The receptors come from an adult in good health.

The rearrangement uses TRBV29-1 and TRBJ1-1; 8 nucleotides match TRBD1. V dropped 6 bases and J dropped 2; count of bases not matched to a gene: 5. Looked up from germline, CDR1 is SQVTM and CDR2 is ANQGSEA. The CDR3 length is 13 residues. Written as DNA, the CDR3 is TGCAGCGTCCTGACAGGGGACAACACTGAAGCTTTCTTT. Translation: CSVLTGDNTEAFF.

The table lists this clone with a few counts. The V and J genes are TRBV5-6 and TRBJ2-7; D is perhaps TRBD1 (6 bases). V lost 0 bases and J 3 bases, leaving 13 bases between the germline ends. CDR1 SGHDT and CDR2 YYEEEE come from the germline V gene. The CDR3 spans 15 residues. The CDR3 spells CASSLGSRGFYEQYF. The CDR3 nucleotides read TGTGCCAGCAGCTTGGGCTCCAGGGGTTTCTACGAGCAGTACTTC.

The V gene is TRBV19, the J gene TRBJ1-2, with D uncertain. Germline V CDR1 and CDR2: LNHDA, SQIVND (reference sequence). The CDR3 sequence is 13 residues long. The CDR3 nucleotides read TGTGGTAGCGCGTCTTTACCGAACTATGGCTACACCTTC. Its protein is CGSASLPNYGYTF. Using reference TRBV19 and TRBJ1-2 for the parts outside the CDR3, the full variable domain is DGGITQSPKYLFRKEGQNVTLSCEQNLNHDAMYWYRQDPGQGLRLIYYSQIVNDFQKGDIAEGYSVSREKKESFPLTVTSAQKNPTAFYLCGSASLPNYGYTFGSGTRLTVV.

The gene calls are TRBV5-4 and TRBJ1-2; maybe TRBD1 (5 bases). V shed 0 bases and J shed 4 bases, with 16 bases lying between them. The germline V gene has CDR1 SGHNT and CDR2 YYREEE (reference sequence). This CDR3 is 16 amino acids long. In nucleotides, the CDR3 is TGTGCCAGCAGCTTGGTTGGCGGGGGTCTCGTCTATGGCTACACCTTC. Its protein is CASSLVGGGLVYGYTF.

J is TRBJ1-5 and V is TRBV19, with a possible D match to TRBD1 (6 bases). CDR3 size: 14 residues. Trimming pared 6 bases from V and 7 bases from J, leaving 16 bases between. Per the germline V gene, CDR1 is LNHDA and CDR2 is SQIVND (reference sequence). CDR3 amino acids: CASSPGVAGQPQHF. CDR3 coding DNA: TGTGCCAGTAGCCCAGGGGTGGCGGGGCAGCCCCAGCATTTT.

The rearrangement joins TRBV5-1 to TRBJ1-3; 12 nucleotides align to TRBD1. CDR1 and CDR2 from the germline V gene are SGHRS and YFSETQ. The CDR3 runs 19 residues. The V segment lost 2 bases and the J segment 4 bases; nucleotides outside the gene matches: 13. CDR3: CASSLQTSGTGGAGNTIYF. The CDR3 DNA is TGCGCCAGCAGCTTACAAACCTCCGGGACAGGGGGCGCGGGAAACACCATATATTTT.

V and J are TRBV4-2 and TRBJ2-7; D is perhaps TRBD1 or TRBD2 (5 bases each). Germline loops: CDR1 LGHNA, CDR2 YNFKEQ. The CDR3 has 16 amino acids. Between the trimmed V and J ends, which lost 0 bases and 2 bases, there was a span of 14 bases. CDR3 DNA sequence: TGTGCCAGCAGCCAAGATGCTCGGGGCTTTACCTACGAGCAGTACTTC. Translating it yields CASSQDARGFTYEQYF.

V usage is TRBV10-3 and J usage is TRBJ2-5; D may be TRBD1 or TRBD2 (5 bases each). Looked up from germline, CDR1 is ENHRY and CDR2 is SYGVKD. The CDR3 sequence is 15 residues long. V lost 3 bases to trimming and J lost 2 bases, with 13 bases between them. CDR3 bases: TGTGCCATCAGTGAACGGGACCCCAATCAAGAGACCCAGTACTTC. Encoded protein: CAISERDPNQETQYF.

The count of this clone is one. V gene TRBV2 combines with J gene TRBJ2-6; 7 bases agree with TRBD1. With V trimmed by 6 bases and J by 1 base, 3 bases remained unmatched. The CDR3 spans 15 residues. Germline V gene lookup returns CDR1 SNHLY and CDR2 FYNNEI. The CDR3 spells CASREQGSGANVLTF. The DNA for the CDR3 is TGTGCCAGCAGGGAACAGGGGTCTGGGGCCAACGTCCTGACTTTC.

This CDR3 reads CASSLRGTEVDTQYF. The DNA for the CDR3 is TGCGCCAGCAGCTTGAGGGGGACGGAGGTTGATACGCAGTATTTT. The chain couples TRBV5-1 to TRBJ2-3; possibly TRBD1 for D (6 bases). The germline gives CDR1 SGHRS, CDR2 YFSETQ. CDR3 size: 15 residues. V was pared by 1 base and J by 6 bases, with 15 bases between.

This chain joins TRBV29-1 and TRBJ1-2; no reliable D call. The length of the CDR3 is 12 residues. V lost 6 bases and J 7 bases, leaving 15 bases between the germline ends. CDR1 is SQVTM, CDR2 ANQGSEA, per germline. The DNA of the CDR3 is TGCAGCGTGACCGACTTGCGAGGTGGCTACACCTTC. Encoded protein: CSVTDLRGGYTF.

J is TRBJ2-7 and V is TRBV2, with TRBD1 matching over 9 bases. The germline V gene encodes CDR1 SNHLY and CDR2 FYNNEI. The length of the CDR3 is 16 residues. Germline trimming cut 8 bases from V and 2 bases from J; bases unmatched to any gene: 13. The CDR3 bases are TGTGCCAGCGGGAGGGTAAGGGACAGGGAACCCTACGAGCAGTACTTC. Its translation is CASGRVRDREPYEQYF.

The rearrangement joins TRBV6-4 to TRBJ1-1; a possible D gene is TRBD1 (5 bases). The V gene lost 6 bases and the J gene lost 1 base, with 15 bases spanning the gap. Per germline, CDR1 MRHNA and CDR2 SNTAGT. The CDR3 contains 15 residues. The CDR3 loop is CASRARSDTNTEAFF. The DNA for the CDR3 is TGTGCCAGCAGGGCTAGGTCGGACACGAACACTGAAGCTTTCTTT.

This clone has a handful of counts. The chain has TRBV12-3 or TRBV12-4 and TRBJ2-3, with unresolved D. The CDR3 runs 13 residues. V lost 3 bases and J lost 4, with 8 bases in between. In DNA form, the CDR3 reads TGTGCCAGCAGTTTTAATACGGCAGATACGCAGTATTTT. As protein: CASSFNTADTQYF.

The chain is built from TRBV19 and TRBJ1-2; D may be TRBD1 (6 bases). V shed 6 bases and J shed 7 bases, with 15 bases lying between them. CDR1 and CDR2 from the germline V gene are LNHDA and SQIVND (reference sequence). CDR3 size: 13 residues. The CDR3, as DNA: TGTGCCAGTAGCCCCCGAGGGGGAGGTGGCTACACCTTC. The encoded protein is CASSPRGGGGYTF.

The chain joins TRBV7-2 to TRBJ1-5; 11 nucleotides match TRBD1. Germline V gene data show CDR1 as SGHTA and CDR2 as FQGNSA. The V segment lost 6 bases and the J segment 9 bases; nucleotides outside the gene matches: 4. The CDR3 runs to 13 residues. This CDR3 is CASRSGTGGPQHF. In DNA, the CDR3 is TGTGCCAGCAGGTCCGGGACAGGGGGGCCCCAGCATTTT.

This chain links TRBV7-9 with TRBJ1-5, with 9 bases aligning to TRBD1. CDR3 length: 15 residues. V trimming: 5 bases; J trimming: 5 bases; junction bases outside the gene matches: 7. CDR1 is SEHNR, CDR2 FQNEAQ, per germline (reference sequence). CDR3 in amino acids: CASSIGTGLHQPQHF. The CDR3 DNA follows: TGTGCCAGCAGCATCGGGACAGGGCTCCATCAGCCCCAGCATTTT. Together with reference TRBV7-9 and TRBJ1-5, the CDR3 gives the full variable domain: DTGVSQNPRHKITKRGQNVTFRCDPISEHNRLYWYRQTLGQGPEFLTYFQNEAQLEKSRLLSDRFSAERPKGSFSTLEIQRTEQGDSAMYLCASSIGTGLHQPQHFGDGTRLSIL.

The chain has TRBV6-5 and TRBJ1-4; D gene ambiguous. Trimming cost V 6 bases and J 7 bases, with 6 bases left between them. The CDR3 covers 11 residues. Germline values: CDR1 MNHEY, CDR2 SVGAGI. CDR3 DNA: TGTGCCAGCAGCCGCGGTGAAAAACTGTTTTTT. Translation: CASSRGEKLFF.